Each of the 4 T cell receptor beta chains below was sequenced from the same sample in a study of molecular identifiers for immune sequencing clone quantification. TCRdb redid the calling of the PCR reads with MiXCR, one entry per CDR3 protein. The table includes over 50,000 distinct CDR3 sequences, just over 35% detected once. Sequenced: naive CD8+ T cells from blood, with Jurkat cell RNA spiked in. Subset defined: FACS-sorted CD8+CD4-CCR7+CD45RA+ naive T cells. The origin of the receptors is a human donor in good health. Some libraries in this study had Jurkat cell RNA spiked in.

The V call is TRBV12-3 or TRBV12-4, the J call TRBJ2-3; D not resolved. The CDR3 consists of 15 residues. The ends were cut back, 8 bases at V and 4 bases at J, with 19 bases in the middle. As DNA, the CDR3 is TGTGCCAGCGTCTCTGAGTCCCCGGGCCCAGATACGCAGTATTTT. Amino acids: CASVSESPGPDTQYF.

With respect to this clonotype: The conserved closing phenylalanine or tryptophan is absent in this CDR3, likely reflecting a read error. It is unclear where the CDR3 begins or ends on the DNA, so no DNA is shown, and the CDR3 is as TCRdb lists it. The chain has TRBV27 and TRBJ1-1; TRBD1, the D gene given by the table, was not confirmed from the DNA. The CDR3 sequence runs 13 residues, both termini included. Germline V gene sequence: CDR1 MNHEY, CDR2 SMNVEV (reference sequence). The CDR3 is CASSLGVATEAFI.

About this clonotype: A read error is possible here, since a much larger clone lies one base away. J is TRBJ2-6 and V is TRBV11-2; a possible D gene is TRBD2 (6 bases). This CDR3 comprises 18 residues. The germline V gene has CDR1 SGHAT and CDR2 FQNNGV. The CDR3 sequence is CASSAYHSASAGANALTF. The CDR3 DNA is TGTGCCAGCAGCGCCTATCATTCGGCTAGCGCTGGGGCCAACGCCCTGACTTTC.

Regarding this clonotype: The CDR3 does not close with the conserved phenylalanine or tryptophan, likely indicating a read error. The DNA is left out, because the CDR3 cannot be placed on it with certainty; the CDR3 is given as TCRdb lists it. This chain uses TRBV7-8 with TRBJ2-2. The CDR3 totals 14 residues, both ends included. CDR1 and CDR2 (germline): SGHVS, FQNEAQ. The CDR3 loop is CASSLASAGGKLCY.